The T cell receptor (beta chain) under discussion was sequenced for a study of cytomegalovirus exposure and HLA in healthy donors. This clone was counted a few times. This CDR3 is 16 amino acids long. Germline CDR1 reads SGHNT; CDR2 reads YYREEE (reference sequence). V was clipped by 0 bases and J by 3 bases; unmatched bases: 8. The primer mix had 60 Vbeta and 13 Jbeta primers. Repertoires were generated with immunoSEQ multiplex PCR, while TCRdb's copy carries only in-frame clones and drops some. The sample lists some 150,000 clones; approximately 80% were seen once. The receptor's source is a woman between 25 and 40 years old in good health and CMV-seropositive. The chain recombines TRBV5-4 with TRBJ1-1, with 7 bases lining up with TRBD1. Sequencing was carried out using PBMCs. CDR3 protein: CASSLEGGQSHTEAFF. Here the CDR3 DNA reads TGTGCCAGCAGCTTGGAGGGGGGACAGTCCCACACTGAAGCTTTCTTT.